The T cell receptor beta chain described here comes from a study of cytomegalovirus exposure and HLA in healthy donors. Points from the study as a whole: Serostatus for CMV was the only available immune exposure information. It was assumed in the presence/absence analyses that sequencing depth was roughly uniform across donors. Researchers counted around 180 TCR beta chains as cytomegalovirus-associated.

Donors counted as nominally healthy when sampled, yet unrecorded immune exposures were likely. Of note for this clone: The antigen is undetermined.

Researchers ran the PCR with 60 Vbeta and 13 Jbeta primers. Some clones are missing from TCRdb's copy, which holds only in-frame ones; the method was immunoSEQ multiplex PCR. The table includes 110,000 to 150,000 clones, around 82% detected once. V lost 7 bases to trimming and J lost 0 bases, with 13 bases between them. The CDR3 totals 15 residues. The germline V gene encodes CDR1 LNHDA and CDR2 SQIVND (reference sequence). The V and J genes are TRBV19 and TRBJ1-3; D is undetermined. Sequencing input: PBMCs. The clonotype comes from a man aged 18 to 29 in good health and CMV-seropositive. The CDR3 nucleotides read TGTGCCAGTACCTCACAGTCAAACTCTGGAAACACCATATATTTT. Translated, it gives CASTSQSNSGNTIYF.